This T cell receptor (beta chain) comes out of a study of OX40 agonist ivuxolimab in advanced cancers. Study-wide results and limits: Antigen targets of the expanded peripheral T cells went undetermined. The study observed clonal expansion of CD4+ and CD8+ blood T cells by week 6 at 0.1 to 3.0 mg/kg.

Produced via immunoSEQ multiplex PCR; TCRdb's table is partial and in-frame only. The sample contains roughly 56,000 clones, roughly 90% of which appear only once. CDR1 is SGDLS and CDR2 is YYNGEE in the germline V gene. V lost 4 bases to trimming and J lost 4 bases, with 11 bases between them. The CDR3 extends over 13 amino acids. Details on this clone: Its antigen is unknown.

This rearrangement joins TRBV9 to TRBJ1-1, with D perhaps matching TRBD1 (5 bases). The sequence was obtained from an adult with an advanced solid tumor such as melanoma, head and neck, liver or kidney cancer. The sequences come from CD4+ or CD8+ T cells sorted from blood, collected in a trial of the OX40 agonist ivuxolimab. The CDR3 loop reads CASSRDVGTEAFF. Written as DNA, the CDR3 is TGTGCCAGCAGCAGGGACGTGGGCACTGAAGCTTTCTTT.